The present T cell receptor (beta chain) was sequenced within a study of regulatory T cells in long-lasting Graves disease (dated by TCRdb to the early 2020s). Background for the entire study: Antithyroid drugs had been taken for less than 3 months by newly diagnosed Graves' disease patients. Persistent Graves' disease patients were compared with newly diagnosed Graves' disease patients by peripheral blood TCR sequencing and RNA sequencing. The study was conducted in China and was registered as a clinical trial. TCR sequencing covered about 13 persistent and 20 or so newly diagnosed Graves' disease patients, some 35 samples in total. Findings and caveats that apply to the study as a whole: A larger number of public clonotypes was shared among persistent patients (more than 2,500) than among newly diagnosed patients (around 870). Because the primary lesion, thyroid tissue, could not be accessed, the study looked at peripheral blood alone. Lower TCR Shannon entropy and fewer highly expanded clones were observed in persistent Graves' disease patients than in newly diagnosed patients, which suggested clonal expansion. Persistent disease showed preferential use of TRBV28, TRBJ1-2 and TRBJ2-5, whereas newly diagnosed disease favored TRBV20-1 and TRBJ2-1. Sequencing and analysis were limited to the TCR beta chain. The authors noted that the small sample size was a limitation that may lower accuracy.

The time point label of this sample denotes: newly diagnosed GD, antithyroid drugs for less than 3 months. RNA was extracted from PBMCs in TRIzol for both TCR sequencing and RNA sequencing. Graves' disease was diagnosed according to American Thyroid Association guidelines. The patients came from an endocrinology department in Xi'an, China. From each patient, around 8.3 milliliters of peripheral blood was collected into an EDTA anticoagulant tube. Ficoll Paque Plus density gradient separation was used to isolate PBMCs, and no further T cell sorting was done. An Agilent 2100 Bioanalyzer and agarose gel were used to assess RNA quality, and a NanoDrop 2000 was used to measure RNA concentration. The germline ends are 18 bases apart after V is trimmed by 6 bases and J by 0 bases. The CDR3 goes from the cysteine to the phenylalanine over 17 residues. Solely the CDR3 DNA is kept, with 51 bases framed from the first base. The germline V gene (reference sequence) provides CDR1 LNHDA and CDR2 SQIVND.

Libraries were prepared through multiplex PCR. The instrument was an Illumina HiSeq 4000. TCR beta libraries were built with iRepertoire HTBI primers and Arm-PCR amplification of CDR3 regions. Before sequencing, the PCR products underwent gel purification. In the source study's methods: Gene usage analysis of CDR3 amino acid clonotypes used the 62 TRBV and approximately 13 TRBJ segments found across samples. Filtered high-quality paired reads were merged into contigs using COPE and FqMerger. BLAST was used to align contigs to IMGT TRBV, TRBD and TRBJ reference genes, and CDR3 was defined according to IMGT. Clonotypes above 0.1% frequency were classified as highly expanded clones. Shannon entropy was used to measure repertoire diversity, and the Gini coefficient was used to measure V-J evenness. A clonotype was considered public if more than one individual shared it. Starting from the raw public reads, TCRdb applied fastp trimming at Q25, assembled clones with MiXCR and retained in-frame beta chains. CDR3 protein duplicates are merged, each entry listing the most common genes and DNA. The authors' filters were not applied to this entry. Within this sample are roughly 500,000 distinct CDR3 sequences, with approximately 12% of them counted one time only. 8.9% of the sample is held by the ten biggest clonotypes.

This clonotype appeared many times. Its cognate antigen has yet to be identified. No qualities accompany the bases; no much larger clone lies one base away. Separately, the same data were catalogued under a study of T cells in Graves' hyperthyroidism and ophthalmopathy. As described in the second report: A patient counted as having stable Graves' hyperthyroidism if no progression to ophthalmopathy occurred over 18 months of follow-up. Hyperthyroidism patients were newly diagnosed, had a disease duration of under 2 months, and were aged 18 to 65 years. Exclusion was applied to patients with uncontrolled infections, other autoimmune diseases, pregnancy or lactation. Clinical symptoms, serum thyroxine and TRAb, thyroid ultrasound, and orbital computed tomography formed the basis for the diagnoses. A first-round RT-PCR of the TCR CDR3 used the HTBI primer set with the Qiagen OneStep RT-PCR kit. Blood samples also contained most of the expanded thyroid clonotypes (frequency above 0.001), which suggests that blood repertoires may reflect thyroid immune responses. Ophthalmopathy was separated from stable hyperthyroidism by a 13 V-J signature model, with approximately 86% sensitivity and roughly 81% specificity obtained in cross-validation and 80%/75% obtained in testing. During validation, the model predicted progression to ophthalmopathy a median of roughly 7.1 months ahead of onset, with more than 55% sensitivity and around 72% specificity. TCR V-J signatures able to tell the groups apart were searched for in a discovery cohort of some 100 patients, of whom about 40 had Graves' ophthalmopathy and roughly 59 had stable Graves' hyperthyroidism. Whether ophthalmopathy could be predicted prospectively was tested in an independent validation cohort made up of fewer than 20 hyperthyroidism patients plus 17 patients who later progressed to ophthalmopathy. The 100 discovery patients were randomly split 7:3 into training and test sets. Thyroid tissue and blood T-cell repertoires from six Graves' hyperthyroidism patients were also compared in the study. Once sampling was done, hyperthyroidism patients were given methimazole at a starting dose of 30 mg daily, whereas ophthalmopathy patients were given high-dose intravenous methylprednisolone. Libraries were constructed in a second round of multiplex PCR, after which size selection and purification were performed. Libraries were sequenced paired-end with 100 bp reads on an Illumina HiSeq2000. Raw data were processed with SOAPnuke, discarding reads with adapters, uncalled bases, mean Phred below 15, or no exact constant-primer or identifier match. High-quality paired reads were merged using COPE v1.2.5, and each unique nucleotide sequence was defined as a clonotype. MiTCR v1.1 was used to align clonotypes to the IMGT TRBV, TRBD and TRBJ reference segments. The analysis included only V-J combinations with a frequency above 0.0001, which together covered more than 99% of the repertoires. The TCS score was defined as the ratio of F50 (clonal expansion) to E x V (chaos), calculated using BLOSUM62-based TCRdist between CDR3 peptides within each V-J. Welch's t-statistics and random forest reduced around 550 V-J features to 13, which were used in a naive Bayes classifier (R e1071). No statistical method was used to set the sample size in advance, and investigators knew the group allocation. According to the paper, TCR Vbeta CDR3 sequencing was carried out on roughly 130 peripheral blood samples, which came from over 40 ophthalmopathy, around 74 hyperthyroidism and approximately 17 progressor patients.

This sample comprised peripheral blood mononuclear cells (PBMCs), obtained at new diagnosis, from a patient treated with antithyroid drugs. The sequence joins TRBV19 to TRBJ2-1; the D gene is unclear. This clonotype originated in a woman aged 30 to 39 with Graves disease. Donor details come from another sample of the same person, matched by shared clones. The sequenced DNA is TGTGCCAGTAGCGACCTTGGTGCGACGAGCTCCTACAATGAGCAGTTCTTC. This gives the protein CASSDLGATSSYNEQFF. Outside the CDR3, residues come from the reference TRBV19 and TRBJ2-1 proteins, so the full variable domain is: DGGITQSPKYLFRKEGQNVTLSCEQNLNHDAMYWYRQDPGQGLRLIYYSQIVNDFQKGDIAEGYSVSREKKESFPLTVTSAQKNPTAFYLCASSDLGATSSYNEQFFGPGTRLTVL.